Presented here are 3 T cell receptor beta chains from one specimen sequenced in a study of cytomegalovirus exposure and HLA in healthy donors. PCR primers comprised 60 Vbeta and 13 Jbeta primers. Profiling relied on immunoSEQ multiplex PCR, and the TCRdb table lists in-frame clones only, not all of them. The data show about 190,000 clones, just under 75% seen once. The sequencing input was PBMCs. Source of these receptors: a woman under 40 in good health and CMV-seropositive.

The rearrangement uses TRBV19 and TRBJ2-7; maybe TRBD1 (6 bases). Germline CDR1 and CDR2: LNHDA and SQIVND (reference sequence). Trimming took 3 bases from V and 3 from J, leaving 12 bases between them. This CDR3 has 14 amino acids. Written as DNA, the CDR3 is TGTGCCAGTAGTATCACAACAGGGAGCTACGAGCAGTACTTC. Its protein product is CASSITTGSYEQYF.

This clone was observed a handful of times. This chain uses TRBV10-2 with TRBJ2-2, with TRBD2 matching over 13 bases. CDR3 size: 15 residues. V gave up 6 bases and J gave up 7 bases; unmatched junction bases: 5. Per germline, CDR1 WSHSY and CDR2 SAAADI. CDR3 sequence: CASRTGTSGIGELFF. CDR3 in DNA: TGCGCCAGCAGAACCGGGACTAGCGGGATCGGGGAGCTGTTTTTT.

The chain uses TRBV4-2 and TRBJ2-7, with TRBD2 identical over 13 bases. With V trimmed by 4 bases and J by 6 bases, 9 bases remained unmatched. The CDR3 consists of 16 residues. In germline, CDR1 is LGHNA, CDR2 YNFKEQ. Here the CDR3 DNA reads TGTGCCAGCAGCCCCCGAACGCGACTAGCGGGAGGCGAGCAGTACTTC. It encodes CASSPRTRLAGGEQYF.